This T cell receptor beta chain was sequenced during a study of Ad26.COV2.S vaccination and SARS-CoV-2 variants. The overall study: Doses of Ad26.COV2.S were injected into muscle once or twice, 56 days apart.

Documented treatment: about 20 received Ad26.COV2.S at low or high dose, single or two shots; about 5 received placebo; per-sample allocation not given. Collection of samples fell on day 63 after the first vaccine or placebo injection. Donation came from an adult in Boston who was aged 18-55 years. Vaccine was an Ad26 vector expressing Wuhan-strain SARS-CoV-2 spike. This table comes from immunoSEQ multiplex PCR, and its TCRdb copy is limited to in-frame clones, with some not included. The sample yields about 420,000 clones, 70% to 90% seen once. CDR1 and CDR2 from the germline V gene are MDHEN and SYDVKM. There are 13 residues in the CDR3. The trim removed 6 bases at V and 6 bases at J, leaving 5 bases unmatched.

This TCR came from a person aged 18-65 years who received the Ad26.COV2.S COVID-19 vaccine or a placebo. The V and J genes are TRBV28 and TRBJ2-7, with TRBD1 matching 10 bases. Source: peripheral blood, taken in a trial of Ad26.COV2.S vaccine versus placebo. CDR3 nucleotide sequence: TGTGCCAGCAGGGGAAGGACAGGGGGCGAGCAGTACTTC. Protein product: CASRGRTGGEQYF.